This T cell receptor beta chain was obtained from a study of blood T cell repertoires in COVID-19. On the study more broadly: Samples of COVID-19 (acute and convalescent) were obtained from the United States, Italy and Spain.

While infection was still active, Seattle patients were enrolled and then followed longitudinally. The CDR3 covers 16 residues. V lost 4 bases to trimming and J lost 0 bases; unmatched junction nucleotides: 6. Germline CDR1 MNHEY, CDR2 SMNVEV (reference sequence). Here immunoSEQ multiplex PCR was the method, and the copy in TCRdb shows in-frame clones only, minus some. This table holds roughly 250,000 clones, 70% to 90% found once. The chain is built from TRBV27 and TRBJ1-1; TRBD1 agrees at 9 bases. The sample comprised peripheral blood. This receptor was obtained from a woman aged 25-40 years with COVID-19, enrolled during active disease. For the CDR3, the DNA is TGTGCCAGCAGTTCTCTTAGACAGGGGGTGAACACTGAAGCTTTCTTT. It specifies CASSSLRQGVNTEAFF.